The 22 T cell receptor beta chains given below trace back to one sample, sequenced in a study of vaccination and CD4 T cells after COVID-19. Treatment given: roughly 11-day PBMC culture with coronavirus spike peptide pools or control peptides (ViraFEST assay). Sequenced with the Oncomine TCR Beta short-read assay was DNA taken from cultured CD4+ T cells. MiXCR, applied by TCRdb to the PCR reads, yields one record per CDR3 protein. Of over 10,000 distinct CDR3 sequences listed, 40% to 55% are singletons. These receptors' antigens are unknown. The material sequenced was CD4+ T cells from blood, cultured in vitro. The source of these receptors is a human donor who had recovered from COVID-19.

This clonotype occurred once. The chain links TRBV12-3 or TRBV12-4 to TRBJ1-1, with 12 bases matching TRBD1. Trimming took 4 bases from V and 0 from J; bases not matched to a gene: 6. CDR3 length equals 17 residues. The CDR3 loop is CASSSGTGGSVNTEAFF. The CDR3 nucleotides are TGTGCCAGCAGTTCAGGGACAGGGGGCTCGGTGAACACTGAAGCTTTCTTT.

J is TRBJ2-4 and V is TRBV2, with D perhaps assigned TRBD1 or TRBD2 (5 bases each). The germline V and J ends were trimmed by 3 bases and 2 bases, with 8 bases remaining between them. This CDR3 is built from 14 residues. CDR1 is SNHLY and CDR2 is FYNNEI in the germline V gene. The CDR3 DNA reads as TGTGCCAGCAGTGACCAGGGACCCAAAAACATTCAGTACTTC. As protein: CASSDQGPKNIQYF.

This clonotype was observed a handful of times. The V call is TRBV20-1, the J call TRBJ2-1, with TRBD2 matching 16 bases. This CDR3 spans 17 amino acids. In germline, CDR1 is DFQATT, CDR2 SNEGSKA (reference sequence). Trimming cost V 3 bases and J 2 bases; bases outside gene matches: 4. The CDR3, as DNA: TGCAGTGCTAGTGGGGGGACTAGCGGGAGGGCCTACAATGAGCAGTTCTTC. Its translation is CSASGGTSGRAYNEQFF.

This chain links TRBV24-1 with TRBJ2-3, with no clear D. The CDR3 loop spans 12 amino acids. The germline V gene encodes CDR1 KGHDR and CDR2 SFDVKD. Between the trimmed V and J ends, which lost 7 bases and 2 bases, there was a span of 6 bases. For the CDR3, the DNA is TGTGCCACCAGGGGTAACACAGATACGCAGTATTTT. Its protein product is CATRGNTDTQYF.

This clonotype has just a few counts. The rearrangement joins TRBV11-2 to TRBJ2-7, with D perhaps matching TRBD1 (5 bases). Trimming took off 7 bases at V and 3 bases at J, with 13 bases between the two ends. Germline V CDR1 and CDR2: SGHAT, FQNNGV. This CDR3 is 13 amino acids long. The CDR3 sequence: CASKSNRGYEQYF. The CDR3, as DNA: TGTGCCAGCAAATCAAATAGGGGCTACGAGCAGTACTTC. The full variable domain, in which reference TRBV11-2 and TRBJ2-7 provide the parts outside the CDR3, is EAGVAQSPRYKIIEKRQSVAFWCNPISGHATLYWYQQILGQGPKLLIQFQNNGVVDDSQLPKDRFSAERLKGVDSTLKIQPAKLEDSAVYLCASKSNRGYEQYFGPGTRLTVT.

The chain carries TRBV20-1 and TRBJ1-2; 8 bases map to TRBD1. The CDR3 is 15 residues long. CDR1 and CDR2 (germline): DFQATT, SNEGSKA (reference sequence). Trimming removed 5 bases from V and 4 bases from J; junction bases left unmatched: 12. The CDR3 reads CSAGGQVSTIYGYTF. The CDR3 DNA sequence: TGCAGTGCTGGGGGACAGGTTTCTACTATCTATGGCTACACCTTC.

The rearrangement joins TRBV7-8 to TRBJ2-2; TRBD1 matches 9 bases. CDR3 size: 15 residues. CDR1 SGHVS and CDR2 FQNEAQ come from the germline V gene. V shed 5 bases and J 1 base; nucleotides not matched to a gene: 2. CDR3 sequence (DNA): TGTGCCAGCAGCAAGGGACAGGGGAACACCGGGGAGCTGTTTTTT. Amino acids: CASSKGQGNTGELFF.

This clonotype was seen a few times. This chain joins TRBV5-1 and TRBJ2-7; possible D gene TRBD1, 6 bases. V lost 2 bases and J lost 11, with 17 bases in between. Germline V lookup: CDR1 SGHRS, CDR2 YFSETQ. The CDR3 is made up of 13 amino acids. CDR3 sequence: CASSLNRQAGEYF. The CDR3, as DNA: TGCGCCAGCAGCTTAAACCGACAGGCCGGGGAGTACTTC. Supplemented by reference TRBV5-1 and TRBJ2-7, the full variable domain reads KAGVTQTPRYLIKTRGQQVTLSCSPISGHRSVSWYQQTPGQGLQFLFEYFSETQRNKGNFPGRFSGRQFSNSRSEMNVSTLELGDSALYLCASSLNRQAGEYFGPGTRLTVT.

V gene TRBV19 combines with J gene TRBJ1-1; no definite D call. CDR3 length: 14 amino acids. Germline CDR1 reads LNHDA; CDR2 reads SQIVND (reference sequence). The ends were cut back, 3 bases at V and 3 bases at J, with 11 bases in the middle. CDR3 amino acids: CASSIGRVYTEAFF. The CDR3 nucleotides read TGTGCCAGTAGTATTGGAAGAGTGTACACTGAAGCTTTCTTT.

Within the sample, this clonotype is medium-sized. The V gene is TRBV30, the J gene TRBJ2-2; 12 bases are shared with TRBD2. The CDR3 consists of 15 residues. Germline V gives CDR1 GTSNPN, CDR2 SVGIG (reference sequence). V dropped 1 base and J dropped 6; count of bases not matched to a gene: 3. CDR3 sequence: CAWSGLAGVAGELFF. CDR3 DNA: TGTGCCTGGAGTGGACTAGCGGGAGTGGCCGGGGAGCTGTTTTTT. Full variable domain (missing parts from reference TRBV30 and TRBJ2-2): SQTIHQWPATLVQPVGSPLSLECTVEGTSNPNLYWYRQAAGRGLQLLFYSVGIGQISSEVPQNLSASRPQDRQFILSSKKLLLSDSGFYLCAWSGLAGVAGELFFGEGSRLTVL.

This clonotype was picked up a small number of times. The rearrangement joins TRBV6-1 to TRBJ1-2; 9 bases align to TRBD1. The length of the CDR3 is 16 residues. V was clipped by 5 bases and J by 2 bases; unmatched bases: 9. Germline V gene sequence: CDR1 MNHNS, CDR2 SASEGT. The CDR3 region has the DNA TGTGCCAGCAGTAAATCCGCCGGGACAGGGAACTATGGCTACACCTTC. Its protein product is CASSKSAGTGNYGYTF.

V and J are TRBV15 and TRBJ2-5; TRBD2 matches at 7 bases. From germline, CDR1 is LNHNV and CDR2 YYDKDF (reference sequence). J gave up 5 bases and V 0 bases, and 18 bases lay outside the gene matches. The CDR3 extends over 19 amino acids. Here the CDR3 DNA reads TGTGCCACCAGCAGAGACGGAGTCCTGGAGACTAGCTTTGACGAGACCCAGTACTTC. This gives the protein CATSRDGVLETSFDETQYF.

This clonotype occurred a few times. The CDR3 reads CSASPGTSGISEQYF. In DNA, the CDR3 is TGCAGTGCTAGCCCCGGGACTAGCGGGATCAGCGAGCAGTACTTC. V and J are TRBV20-1 and TRBJ2-7; 13 positions match TRBD2. The V segment lost 3 bases and the J segment 6 bases; nucleotides outside the gene matches: 8. The length of the CDR3 is 15 residues. Germline V gene lookup returns CDR1 DFQATT and CDR2 SNEGSKA (reference sequence).

V gene TRBV28 combines with J gene TRBJ1-3; D may be TRBD1 (6 bases). Deletions cut 5 bases from V and 0 bases from J, with 14 bases between. CDR1 and CDR2 from the germline V gene are MDHEN and SYDVKM. The CDR3 totals 16 residues. Written as DNA, the CDR3 is TGTGCCAGCAGTCTCGACAGGAGTCCCTCTGGAAACACCATATATTTT. It yields the protein CASSLDRSPSGNTIYF.

This chain links TRBV20-1 with TRBJ2-1; no clear D gene. This CDR3 region has 10 residues. The ends were cut back, 4 bases at V and 5 bases at J, with 3 bases in the middle. The V gene's germline CDR1 is DFQATT and CDR2 SNEGSKA (reference sequence). The CDR3 region is CSATNNEQFF. CDR3 nucleotides: TGCAGTGCTACCAACAATGAGCAGTTCTTC.

The chain recombines TRBV24-1 with TRBJ1-5, with D possibly TRBD1 on 6 matching bases. The CDR3 spans 14 residues. Germline V gene sequence: CDR1 KGHDR, CDR2 SFDVKD. The V end was cut by 4 bases, the J end by 7 bases, with 13 bases between. In DNA, the CDR3 is TGTGCCACCAGTGACTCCGGGACATACCAGCCCCAGCATTTT. Residues: CATSDSGTYQPQHF.

The chain is built from TRBV27 and TRBJ2-1; 8 bases match TRBD1. The CDR3 extends over 13 amino acids. Per the germline V gene, CDR1 is MNHEY and CDR2 is SMNVEV (reference sequence). The V and J ends lost 5 bases and 8 bases, in that order; junction bases with no gene match: 5. The CDR3 spells CASSPRGRDEQFF. The CDR3 region has the DNA TGTGCCAGCAGTCCCAGGGGGCGCGATGAGCAGTTCTTC.

The J gene is TRBJ1-1, the V gene TRBV12-3 or TRBV12-4; the D is unclear. The CDR3 is 14 residues long. V gave up 8 bases and J gave up 4 bases, with 17 bases separating them. In DNA form, the CDR3 reads TGTGCCAGCGGCTTACTTGTGGAGGGCACTGAAGCTTTCTTT. Residues: CASGLLVEGTEAFF.

This chain connects TRBV27 to TRBJ1-6; 10 bases align to TRBD1. The CDR3 runs to 17 residues. Per germline, CDR1 MNHEY and CDR2 SMNVEV (reference sequence). With V trimmed by 5 bases and J by 10 bases, 14 bases remained unmatched. The CDR3 nucleotides are TGTGCCAGCAGTCCCCGACAGGGGGCAATTTCGGTCTCACCCCTCCACTTT. This codes for CASSPRQGAISVSPLHF.

This clonotype was seen a single time. The chain is built from TRBV11-3 and TRBJ2-5; TRBD2 matches 9 bases. Unmatched junction bases numbered 9, after V lost 5 bases and J lost 5 bases. Germline V gives CDR1 SGHNT, CDR2 YENEEA. The CDR3 spans 15 residues. The chain's CDR3 is CASSLGSGGSETQYF. In DNA, the CDR3 is TGTGCCAGCAGCCTCGGGAGCGGGGGGTCGGAGACCCAGTACTTC.

This rearrangement joins TRBV6-5 to TRBJ2-5, with TRBD2 matching 14 bases. V dropped 2 bases and J dropped 1; count of bases not matched to a gene: 0. Germline V gene sequence: CDR1 MNHEY, CDR2 SVGAGI. The CDR3 spans 16 residues. Here the CDR3 DNA reads TGTGCCAGCAGTTACGGGACTAGCGGGGGCCAAGAGACCCAGTACTTC. As protein: CASSYGTSGGQETQYF.

The V call is TRBV2, the J call TRBJ2-3, with 11 bases identical to TRBD2. The CDR3 length is 14 residues. Losses at the gene ends were 7 bases for V and 3 bases for J; bases not matched to a gene: 3. Germline V CDR1 and CDR2: SNHLY, FYNNEI. The CDR3 nucleotides are TGTGCCAGCACTTGGACTAGCGGGACAGATACGCAGTATTTT. It codes for CASTWTSGTDTQYF.